The 20 T cell receptor beta chains in this list originate from one sample, sequenced in a study of radiotherapy plus CTLA-4 blockade in lung cancer. Sequenced by immunoSEQ multiplex PCR; TCRdb stores in-frame clones only, minus some. This table has 60,000 to 70,000 clones, about 83% appearing once. Specimen: peripheral blood, collected from a patient treated with radiotherapy plus ipilimumab. All receptors come from a human donor with non-small cell lung cancer who had a partial response to radiotherapy plus ipilimumab.

The V call is TRBV6-1, the J call TRBJ1-3, with 8 bases aligning to TRBD1. Germline-derived CDR1 and CDR2 are MNHNS and SASEGT. V was pared by 10 bases and J by 4 bases, with 12 bases of the junction left unmatched. The CDR3 consists of 15 residues. The CDR3 DNA reads as TGTGCCACAGAAACGGCAGGGGGCGTCGGAAACACCATATATTTT. It yields the protein CATETAGGVGNTIYF.

The chain joins TRBV30 to TRBJ2-7; D possibly corresponds to TRBD2 (5 bases). This CDR3 has 15 residues. Germline CDR1 reads GTSNPN; CDR2 reads SVGIG (reference sequence). The V and J ends lost 4 bases and 0 bases respectively, with 16 bases between them. The CDR3 spells CAWNRGLDSSYEQYF. CDR3 bases: TGTGCCTGGAATCGAGGACTTGACTCCTCCTACGAGCAGTACTTC. Variable domain in full (rest from reference TRBV30 and TRBJ2-7): SQTIHQWPATLVQPVGSPLSLECTVEGTSNPNLYWYRQAAGRGLQLLFYSVGIGQISSEVPQNLSASRPQDRQFILSSKKLLLSDSGFYLCAWNRGLDSSYEQYFGPGTRLTVT.

For the CDR3, the DNA is TGTGCCAGCAGTAGGACAAGCACAACTAATGAAAAACTGTTTTTT. Translated: CASSRTSTTNEKLFF. V is TRBV2 and J is TRBJ1-4; D might be TRBD1 (5 bases). The germline CDR1 and CDR2 sequences are SNHLY and FYNNEI. The ends were cut back, 5 bases at V and 0 bases at J, with 10 bases in the middle. The CDR3 is made up of 15 amino acids.

On this clone: The same CDR3 arises from other DNA sequences in this sample as well. This chain links TRBV6-6 with TRBJ2-3, with D maybe TRBD1 (6 bases). Germline CDR1 and CDR2: MNHNY and SVGAGI (reference sequence). This CDR3 has 13 amino acids. V was cut by 5 bases and J by 9 bases, with 15 bases left in between. The CDR3 nucleotides are TGTGCCAGCAGTCCACATCAACAGGGCACGCAGTATTTT. As protein: CASSPHQQGTQYF.

There are a few counts of this clone. J is TRBJ2-1 and V is TRBV6-4; D remains ambiguous. The V gene's germline CDR1 is MRHNA and CDR2 SNTAGT. V shed 2 bases and J shed 7 bases, with 6 bases lying between them. The CDR3 loop spans 12 amino acids. Here the CDR3 reads CASSDGRNEQFF. Here the CDR3 DNA reads TGTGCCAGCAGTGACGGCCGAAATGAGCAGTTCTTC.

On this clone: Relative to the germline gene, one junction end is altered; a read error may explain this. The chain couples TRBV5-4 to TRBJ1-2, with 8 bases aligning to TRBD1. Germline CDR1 and CDR2: SGHNT and YYREEE (reference sequence). The CDR3 covers 14 residues. CDR3: CTSTRTGPNYGYTF. The CDR3 nucleotides read TGTACCAGCACCAGGACAGGGCCGAACTATGGCTACACCTTC. Full variable domain (remainder filled in from reference TRBV5-4 and TRBJ1-2): ETGVTQSPTHLIKTRGQQVTLRCSSQSGHNTVSWYQQALGQGPQFIFQYYREEENGRGNFPPRFSGLQFPNYSSELNVNALELDDSALYLCTSTRTGPNYGYTFGSGTRLTVV.

This clone has a single count. The rearrangement links TRBV6-5 to TRBJ1-2; D gene uncertain. This CDR3 has 13 amino acids. V was cut by 4 bases and J by 7 bases, with 13 bases left in between. Germline V CDR1 and CDR2: MNHEY, SVGAGI. The DNA of the CDR3 is TGTGCCAGCAGTTTTGAGACTGGTAGTGGCTACACCTTC. It encodes CASSFETGSGYTF.

The chain combines TRBV7-7 with TRBJ2-7, with TRBD1 identical over 8 bases. Germline V CDR1 and CDR2: SSHAT, FNYEAQ (reference sequence). The V segment lost 3 bases and the J segment 3 bases; nucleotides outside the gene matches: 7. The CDR3 spans 15 residues. The CDR3 bases are TGTGCCAGCAGCTTGGAACAGGGGGGATTCTACGAGCAGTACTTC. This codes for CASSLEQGGFYEQYF.

This chain links TRBV28 with TRBJ2-7; D not certain. Germline V lookup: CDR1 MDHEN, CDR2 SYDVKM. The CDR3 loop spans 11 amino acids. Between the trimmed V and J ends, which lost 5 bases and 7 bases, there was a span of 9 bases. CDR3 in DNA: TGTGCCAGCAGTCCGTATCGTGAGCAGTACTTC. It encodes CASSPYREQYF.

This clone occurred a few times. This rearrangement joins TRBV5-4 to TRBJ2-3; weak D call: TRBD2 (6 bases). V shed 3 bases and J shed 4 bases, with 9 bases lying between them. The CDR3 runs 13 residues. The germline CDR1 and CDR2 sequences are SGHNT and YYREEE (reference sequence). This CDR3 reads CASSSSSADTQYF. DNA for the CDR3: TGTGCCAGCAGCTCCTCTAGCGCAGATACGCAGTATTTT. The complete variable domain, with remaining parts taken from reference TRBV5-4 and TRBJ2-3, reads ETGVTQSPTHLIKTRGQQVTLRCSSQSGHNTVSWYQQALGQGPQFIFQYYREEENGRGNFPPRFSGLQFPNYSSELNVNALELDDSALYLCASSSSSADTQYFGPGTRLTVL.

This clone has a single count. The chain couples TRBV28 to TRBJ1-2; 10 bases match TRBD1. The CDR3 consists of 17 residues. Unmatched junction bases numbered 7, after V lost 3 bases and J lost 0 bases. Germline V gene lookup returns CDR1 MDHEN and CDR2 SYDVKM. CDR3 DNA sequence: TGTGCCAGCAGTTTCCGACAGGGGGCAACCTCTAACTATGGCTACACCTTC. As protein: CASSFRQGATSNYGYTF.

The chain has TRBV7-7 and TRBJ2-2, with TRBD2 matching over 7 bases. With 5 bases clipped from V and 1 base from J, the junction kept 7 bases outside the gene matches. From germline, CDR1 is SSHAT and CDR2 FNYEAQ (reference sequence). The CDR3 runs to 16 residues. Written as DNA, the CDR3 is TGTGCCAGCAGCCCTCCCGGCGGGAGGAACACCGGGGAGCTGTTTTTT. Its translation is CASSPPGGRNTGELFF.

The V call is TRBV9, the J call TRBJ2-1, with 7 bases fitting TRBD2. The V gene's germline CDR1 is SGDLS and CDR2 YYNGEE. This CDR3 spans 14 amino acids. The V gene end was trimmed by 6 bases and the J gene end by 5 bases; junction bases not matched to a gene: 8. The CDR3 spells CASTTELADNEQFF. The CDR3 DNA reads as TGTGCCAGCACCACGGAGCTAGCGGACAATGAGCAGTTCTTC.

The V and J genes are TRBV7-7 and TRBJ2-5, with D perhaps matching TRBD2 (5 bases). V dropped 5 bases and J dropped 4 bases, with 17 bases sitting between them. Germline V CDR1 and CDR2: SSHAT, FNYEAQ (reference sequence). The CDR3 consists of 15 residues. CDR3 coding DNA: TGTGCCAGCAGCCCCTCGGGAACAGCCAGAGAGACCCAGTACTTC. Protein product: CASSPSGTARETQYF. Full variable domain (missing parts from reference TRBV7-7 and TRBJ2-5): GAGVSQSPRYKVTKRGQDVTLRCDPISSHATLYWYQQALGQGPEFLTYFNYEAQPDKSGLPSDRFSAERPEGSISTLTIQRTEQRDSAMYRCASSPSGTARETQYFGPGTRLLVL.

The chain recombines TRBV5-1 with TRBJ2-3, with a possible D match to TRBD2 (6 bases). Germline V gene data show CDR1 as SGHRS and CDR2 as YFSETQ. The CDR3 has 16 amino acids. V lost 5 bases to trimming and J lost 0 bases, with 16 bases between them. CDR3: CASRPGLSLSTDTQYF. The CDR3 nucleotides are TGCGCCAGCAGGCCAGGACTATCGCTAAGCACAGATACGCAGTATTTT.

This chain joins TRBV2 and TRBJ2-4; perhaps TRBD2 as D (6 bases). Trimming took 7 bases from V and 6 from J, leaving 7 bases between them. CDR3 length: 11 amino acids. Looked up from germline, CDR1 is SNHLY and CDR2 is FYNNEI. CDR3 bases: TGTGCCAGCACGCGGGGAAACATTCAGTACTTC. This encodes CASTRGNIQYF.

This chain uses TRBV5-4 with TRBJ2-7, with D possibly being TRBD2 (6 bases). This CDR3 has 14 residues. Between the trimmed V and J ends, which lost 5 bases and 4 bases, there was a span of 16 bases. The germline V gene encodes CDR1 SGHNT and CDR2 YYREEE (reference sequence). Written as DNA, the CDR3 is TGTGCCAGCAGAACGGCGGGACGGCCTTACGAGCAGTACTTC. Amino acids: CASRTAGRPYEQYF.

The genes are TRBV19 and TRBJ2-7; D gene unclear. In germline, CDR1 is LNHDA, CDR2 SQIVND (reference sequence). This CDR3 comprises 13 residues. V was trimmed by 1 base and J by 5 bases, leaving 9 bases between them. CDR3 residues: CASSIAQAHEQYF. DNA of the CDR3: TGTGCCAGTAGTATAGCCCAGGCTCACGAGCAGTACTTC.

The chain recombines TRBV7-3 with TRBJ2-5; 7 bases are shared with TRBD2. Germline V gene lookup returns CDR1 SGHTA and CDR2 FQGTGA. CDR3 length: 14 amino acids. J was trimmed by 3 bases and V by 5 bases; bases with no gene match: 6. CDR3 amino acids: CASSPTSAKETQYF. The CDR3 DNA sequence: TGTGCCAGCAGCCCTACTAGCGCTAAAGAGACCCAGTACTTC.

This clone occurred once. V and J are TRBV28 and TRBJ2-2; weak D call: TRBD2 (7 bases). Germline assignment: CDR1 MDHEN and CDR2 SYDVKM. The CDR3 spans 14 residues. Trimming removed 5 bases at V and 6 bases at J, with 13 bases between. The CDR3 sequence: CASSRGGAAGELFF. In nucleotides, the CDR3 is TGTGCCAGCAGTAGGGGGGGCGCCGCCGGGGAGCTGTTTTTT.